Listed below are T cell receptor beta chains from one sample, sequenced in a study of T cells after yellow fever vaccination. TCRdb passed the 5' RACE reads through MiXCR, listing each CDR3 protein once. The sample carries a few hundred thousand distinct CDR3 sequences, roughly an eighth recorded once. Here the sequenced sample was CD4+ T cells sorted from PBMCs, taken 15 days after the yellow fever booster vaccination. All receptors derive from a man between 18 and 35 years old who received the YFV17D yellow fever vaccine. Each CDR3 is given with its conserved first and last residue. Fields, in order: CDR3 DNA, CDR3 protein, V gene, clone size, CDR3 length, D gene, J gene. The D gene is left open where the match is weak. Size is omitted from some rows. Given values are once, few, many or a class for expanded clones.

cdr3_nt: TGCGCCAGCAGCCAAGGAGGCAGGGGGCGGAACTATGGCTACACCTTC
cdr3_aa: CASSQGGRGRNYGYTF
v_call: TRBV4-3
clone_size: few
cdr3_length: 16
d_call: TRBD1
j_call: TRBJ1-2

cdr3_nt: TGCGCCAGCAGCCAAGTTTGGGCTAGCGGGGCACAAGAGACCCAGTACTTC
cdr3_aa: CASSQVWASGAQETQYF
v_call: TRBV4-1
clone_size: NA
cdr3_length: 17
d_call: TRBD2
j_call: TRBJ2-5

cdr3_nt: TGTGCCATCAGTACGGGAAGAGAGACCCAGTACTTC
cdr3_aa: CAISTGRETQYF
v_call: TRBV10-3
clone_size: few
cdr3_length: 12
d_call: NA
j_call: TRBJ2-5

cdr3_nt: TGTGCCAGTAACACCGGGACAGGGGGCTCTGGGGCCAACGTCCTGACTTTC
cdr3_aa: CASNTGTGGSGANVLTF
v_call: TRBV19
clone_size: NA
cdr3_length: 17
d_call: TRBD1
j_call: TRBJ2-6

cdr3_nt: TGTGCCACCAGGTATGGGACGTCAAATGAGCAGTTCTTC
cdr3_aa: CATRYGTSNEQFF
v_call: TRBV24-1
clone_size: NA
cdr3_length: 13
d_call: NA
j_call: TRBJ2-1

cdr3_nt: TGCGCCAGCAGCCAAGATCTTTGGGGGACAACAAACACCGGGGAGCTGTTTTTT
cdr3_aa: CASSQDLWGTTNTGELFF
v_call: TRBV4-3
clone_size: NA
cdr3_length: 18
d_call: NA
j_call: TRBJ2-2

cdr3_nt: TGTGCCAGCAGCCCCCCATTGTGGACTAGCGTTGGAACAGATACGCAGTATTTT
cdr3_aa: CASSPPLWTSVGTDTQYF
v_call: TRBV7-2
clone_size: many
cdr3_length: 18
d_call: TRBD2
j_call: TRBJ2-3

cdr3_nt: TGTGCCAGCAGCTACCTGACAGGGGCCTCGGTCTACGAGCAGTACTTC
cdr3_aa: CASSYLTGASVYEQYF
v_call: TRBV5-6
clone_size: many
cdr3_length: 16
d_call: TRBD1
j_call: TRBJ2-7

cdr3_nt: TGTGCCAGCAGTTTGTCGCCGGGGACAATCTACGAGCAGTACTTC
cdr3_aa: CASSLSPGTIYEQYF
v_call: TRBV12-3/TRBV12-4
clone_size: many
cdr3_length: 15
d_call: NA
j_call: TRBJ2-7

cdr3_nt: TGCAGTGCTAGAGATCGGAGCGGGGGGGCCGGGGAGACCCAGTACTTC
cdr3_aa: CSARDRSGGAGETQYF
v_call: TRBV20-1
clone_size: NA
cdr3_length: 16
d_call: TRBD2
j_call: TRBJ2-5

cdr3_nt: TGCGCCAGCAGCTTGGAAGTGAGCGGGGGTACGTACAATGAGCAGTTCTTC
cdr3_aa: CASSLEVSGGTYNEQFF
v_call: TRBV5-1
clone_size: few
cdr3_length: 17
d_call: TRBD2
j_call: TRBJ2-1

cdr3_nt: TGCGCCAGCAGCCCGGGACAGCCTCCGCTCGGCTACACCTTC
cdr3_aa: CASSPGQPPLGYTF
v_call: TRBV5-1
clone_size: NA
cdr3_length: 14
d_call: TRBD1
j_call: TRBJ1-2

cdr3_nt: TGCGCCAGCAGCTACAGGGGACAGGGACCCGGGGAGCTGTTTTTT
cdr3_aa: CASSYRGQGPGELFF
v_call: TRBV5-1
clone_size: few
cdr3_length: 15
d_call: TRBD1
j_call: TRBJ2-2

cdr3_nt: TGTGCCAGCAGCGTTTCTCGGGGGTCTGAAGCTTTCTTT
cdr3_aa: CASSVSRGSEAFF
v_call: TRBV9
clone_size: few
cdr3_length: 13
d_call: NA
j_call: TRBJ1-1

cdr3_nt: TGCAGTGCTAGAGCTCAGCGGGCCTCCTATAATTCACCCCTCCACTTT
cdr3_aa: CSARAQRASYNSPLHF
v_call: TRBV20-1
clone_size: few
cdr3_length: 16
d_call: NA
j_call: TRBJ1-6

cdr3_nt: TGTGCCAGCAGCCAAGAGTGGGGGTCTTCCACAGATACGCAGTATTTT
cdr3_aa: CASSQEWGSSTDTQYF
v_call: TRBV4-2
clone_size: few
cdr3_length: 16
d_call: NA
j_call: TRBJ2-3

cdr3_nt: TGTGCCAGCTGCTCCGACAGGGGAGGTTACAATGAGCAGTTCTTC
cdr3_aa: CASCSDRGGYNEQFF
v_call: TRBV2
clone_size: NA
cdr3_length: 15
d_call: TRBD1
j_call: TRBJ2-1

cdr3_nt: TGTGCCAGCAGCTTAGAAGGGACAGGGGGAAATGAGCAGTTCTTC
cdr3_aa: CASSLEGTGGNEQFF
v_call: TRBV7-9
clone_size: NA
cdr3_length: 15
d_call: TRBD1
j_call: TRBJ2-1

cdr3_nt: TGTGCCAGCAGTCCTCGACAGTTCTACGAGCAGTACTTC
cdr3_aa: CASSPRQFYEQYF
v_call: TRBV6-2/TRBV6-3
clone_size: NA
cdr3_length: 13
d_call: NA
j_call: TRBJ2-7

cdr3_nt: TGTGCCAGCAGCCCCCTAGACAGGGCGGGGGATGGCTACACCTTC
cdr3_aa: CASSPLDRAGDGYTF
v_call: TRBV11-2
clone_size: many
cdr3_length: 15
d_call: TRBD1
j_call: TRBJ1-2

cdr3_nt: TGTGCCAGCAGTCAGAGCTCTGGGGCCAACGTCCTGACTTTC
cdr3_aa: CASSQSSGANVLTF
v_call: TRBV5-1
clone_size: many
cdr3_length: 14
d_call: NA
j_call: TRBJ2-6

cdr3_nt: TGTGCCAGCAGCGTAGCGGGGGGGCCGGAATCACCCGGGGAGCTGTTTTTT
cdr3_aa: CASSVAGGPESPGELFF
v_call: TRBV9
clone_size: NA
cdr3_length: 17
d_call: TRBD2
j_call: TRBJ2-2

cdr3_nt: TGTGCCAGCAGTCCGCCTGGCTATGGCTACACCTTC
cdr3_aa: CASSPPGYGYTF
v_call: TRBV12-3/TRBV12-4
clone_size: NA
cdr3_length: 12
d_call: NA
j_call: TRBJ1-2

cdr3_nt: TGTGCCAGCAGCCAGGGGGCAGGACATAACTATGGCTACACCTTC
cdr3_aa: CASSQGAGHNYGYTF
v_call: TRBV28
clone_size: NA
cdr3_length: 15
d_call: TRBD1
j_call: TRBJ1-2

cdr3_nt: TGTGCCAGCTGCCTGAGAGGGGGCCTTGAAAAACTGTTTTTT
cdr3_aa: CASCLRGGLEKLFF
v_call: TRBV12-3/TRBV12-4
clone_size: many
cdr3_length: 14
d_call: TRBD1
j_call: TRBJ1-4

cdr3_nt: TGTGCCAGCAGAGAGGGGGGGAGAACCGGGGAGCTGTTTTTT
cdr3_aa: CASREGGRTGELFF
v_call: TRBV2
clone_size: NA
cdr3_length: 14
d_call: NA
j_call: TRBJ2-2

cdr3_nt: TGTGCCAGTAGTATCGGTGACAGGGTCAGCACAGATACGCAGTATTTT
cdr3_aa: CASSIGDRVSTDTQYF
v_call: TRBV19
clone_size: NA
cdr3_length: 16
d_call: TRBD1
j_call: TRBJ2-3

cdr3_nt: TGTGCCAGCAGCTTGGGACCGCTCTACGAGCAGTACTTC
cdr3_aa: CASSLGPLYEQYF
v_call: TRBV5-4
clone_size: few
cdr3_length: 13
d_call: NA
j_call: TRBJ2-7

cdr3_nt: TGTGCCAGCAGTTTCCCCGGGACTAGCGGGGAGACCCAGTACTTC
cdr3_aa: CASSFPGTSGETQYF
v_call: TRBV12-3/TRBV12-4
clone_size: NA
cdr3_length: 15
d_call: TRBD2
j_call: TRBJ2-5

cdr3_nt: TGTGCCAGCAGGTACACCGGGGAGCTGTTTTTT
cdr3_aa: CASRYTGELFF
v_call: TRBV12-3/TRBV12-4
clone_size: NA
cdr3_length: 11
d_call: NA
j_call: TRBJ2-2

cdr3_nt: TGTGCCAGCAGTGAAGCGGGACAGGGAGTGGGTTCACCCCTCCACTTT
cdr3_aa: CASSEAGQGVGSPLHF
v_call: TRBV6-1
clone_size: few
cdr3_length: 16
d_call: TRBD1
j_call: TRBJ1-6

cdr3_nt: TGTGCCATCAGTGAAATGACAGGGGGAGACTCCTACAATGAGCAGTTCTTC
cdr3_aa: CAISEMTGGDSYNEQFF
v_call: TRBV10-3
clone_size: many
cdr3_length: 17
d_call: TRBD1
j_call: TRBJ2-1

cdr3_nt: TGCAGTGCTAGTTCGGCTAGCGGGGGCCCCAATGAGCAGTTCTTC
cdr3_aa: CSASSASGGPNEQFF
v_call: TRBV20-1
clone_size: NA
cdr3_length: 15
d_call: TRBD2
j_call: TRBJ2-1

cdr3_nt: TGTGCCAGCAGTGAGACAGGGGGCGGCACAGATACGCAGTATTTT
cdr3_aa: CASSETGGGTDTQYF
v_call: TRBV6-5
clone_size: few
cdr3_length: 15
d_call: TRBD1
j_call: TRBJ2-3

cdr3_nt: TGTGCCAGCAGCCAAGATCGTAACCCTTACAATGAGCAGTTCTTC
cdr3_aa: CASSQDRNPYNEQFF
v_call: TRBV3-1
clone_size: NA
cdr3_length: 15
d_call: NA
j_call: TRBJ2-1

cdr3_nt: TGTGCCAGCAGCGTACAACAGGTTAACACTGAAGCTTTCTTT
cdr3_aa: CASSVQQVNTEAFF
v_call: TRBV7-9
clone_size: NA
cdr3_length: 14
d_call: NA
j_call: TRBJ1-1

cdr3_nt: TGTGCCAGCAGTTTAGACGGGGGACAAGAGACCCAGTACTTC
cdr3_aa: CASSLDGGQETQYF
v_call: TRBV12-3/TRBV12-4
clone_size: once
cdr3_length: 14
d_call: NA
j_call: TRBJ2-5

cdr3_nt: TGTGCCAGCAGCGTAGATGCTGGGGCCAACGTCCTGACTTTC
cdr3_aa: CASSVDAGANVLTF
v_call: TRBV9
clone_size: few
cdr3_length: 14
d_call: NA
j_call: TRBJ2-6

cdr3_nt: TGTGCCAGCAGACGTTGGGGGCGGGATACGCAGTATTTT
cdr3_aa: CASRRWGRDTQYF
v_call: TRBV12-3/TRBV12-4
clone_size: few
cdr3_length: 13
d_call: NA
j_call: TRBJ2-3

cdr3_nt: TGTGCCAGCAGTGAAGTTCCCCTCGTAGCATCCCAGTACTTC
cdr3_aa: CASSEVPLVASQYF
v_call: TRBV2
clone_size: few
cdr3_length: 14
d_call: NA
j_call: TRBJ2-5

cdr3_nt: TGTGCCAGCAGCGTCGCTCCTCTTAGGGGGGAGACCCAGTACTTC
cdr3_aa: CASSVAPLRGETQYF
v_call: TRBV9
clone_size: NA
cdr3_length: 15
d_call: NA
j_call: TRBJ2-5

cdr3_nt: TGCGCCAGCAGCTTGGGCGCAGGGATGGACACTGAAGCTTTCTTT
cdr3_aa: CASSLGAGMDTEAFF
v_call: TRBV5-1
clone_size: NA
cdr3_length: 15
d_call: NA
j_call: TRBJ1-1

cdr3_nt: TGTGCCAGCTCACCGGACAGGGAATCCGAAAAACTGTTTTTT
cdr3_aa: CASSPDRESEKLFF
v_call: TRBV18
clone_size: NA
cdr3_length: 14
d_call: TRBD1
j_call: TRBJ1-4

cdr3_nt: TGTGCCAGCAGGACCGGCTCAAGGGATGGCTACACCTTC
cdr3_aa: CASRTGSRDGYTF
v_call: TRBV6-5
clone_size: few
cdr3_length: 13
d_call: NA
j_call: TRBJ1-2

cdr3_nt: TGTGCCATCAGGGTAGGACAGTCCACAGATACGCAGTATTTT
cdr3_aa: CAIRVGQSTDTQYF
v_call: TRBV10-3
clone_size: few
cdr3_length: 14
d_call: NA
j_call: TRBJ2-3

cdr3_nt: TGCGCCAGCAGCTTCGCGGAAAGCTCCTACAATGAGCAGTTCTTC
cdr3_aa: CASSFAESSYNEQFF
v_call: TRBV5-1
clone_size: few
cdr3_length: 15
d_call: NA
j_call: TRBJ2-1

cdr3_nt: TGTGCCAGCAGCCAGAGACAGCCAGGGAAGACCCAGTACTTC
cdr3_aa: CASSQRQPGKTQYF
v_call: TRBV14
clone_size: NA
cdr3_length: 14
d_call: NA
j_call: TRBJ2-5

cdr3_nt: TGTGCCAGCAGTTACGGCGGGGCGGACCTCAATGAGCAGTTCTTC
cdr3_aa: CASSYGGADLNEQFF
v_call: TRBV6-6
clone_size: NA
cdr3_length: 15
d_call: NA
j_call: TRBJ2-1

cdr3_nt: TGTGCCACCCAATACACGACAGGGGATGGTGGCTACACCTTC
cdr3_aa: CATQYTTGDGGYTF
v_call: TRBV19
clone_size: NA
cdr3_length: 14
d_call: TRBD1
j_call: TRBJ1-2

cdr3_nt: TGTGCCAGCAGCTTGGGGCCCCCTTGGGGCAATCAGCCCCAGCATTTT
cdr3_aa: CASSLGPPWGNQPQHF
v_call: TRBV5-6
clone_size: NA
cdr3_length: 16
d_call: NA
j_call: TRBJ1-5